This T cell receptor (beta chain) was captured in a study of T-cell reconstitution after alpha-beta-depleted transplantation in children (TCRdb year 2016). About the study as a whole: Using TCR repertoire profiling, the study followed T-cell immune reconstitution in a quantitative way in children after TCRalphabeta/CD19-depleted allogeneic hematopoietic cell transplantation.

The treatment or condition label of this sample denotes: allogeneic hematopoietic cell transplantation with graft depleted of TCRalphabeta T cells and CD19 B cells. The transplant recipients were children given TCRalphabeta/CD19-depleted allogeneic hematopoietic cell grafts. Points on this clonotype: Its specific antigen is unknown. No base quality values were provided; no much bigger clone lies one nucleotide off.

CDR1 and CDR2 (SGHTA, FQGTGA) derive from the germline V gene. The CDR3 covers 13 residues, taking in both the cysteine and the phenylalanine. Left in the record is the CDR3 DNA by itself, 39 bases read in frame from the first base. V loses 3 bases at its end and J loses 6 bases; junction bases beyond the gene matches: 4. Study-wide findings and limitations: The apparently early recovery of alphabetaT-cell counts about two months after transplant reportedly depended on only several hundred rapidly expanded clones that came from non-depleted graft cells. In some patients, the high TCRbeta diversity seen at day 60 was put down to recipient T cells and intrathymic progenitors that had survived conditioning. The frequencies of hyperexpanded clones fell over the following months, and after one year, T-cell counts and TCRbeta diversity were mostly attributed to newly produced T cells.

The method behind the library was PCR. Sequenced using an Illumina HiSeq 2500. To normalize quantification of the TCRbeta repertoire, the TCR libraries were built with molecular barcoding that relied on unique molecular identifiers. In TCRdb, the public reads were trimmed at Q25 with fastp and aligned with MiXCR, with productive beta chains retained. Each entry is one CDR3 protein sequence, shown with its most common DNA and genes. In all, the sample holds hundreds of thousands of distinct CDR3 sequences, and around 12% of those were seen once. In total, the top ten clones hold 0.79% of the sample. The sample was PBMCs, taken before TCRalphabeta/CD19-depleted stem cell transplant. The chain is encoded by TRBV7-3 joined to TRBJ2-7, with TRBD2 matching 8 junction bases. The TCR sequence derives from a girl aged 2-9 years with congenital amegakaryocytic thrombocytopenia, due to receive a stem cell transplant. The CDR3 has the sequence CASSFAGGGEQYF. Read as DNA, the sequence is TGTGCCAGCAGCTTTGCGGGAGGTGGCGAGCAGTACTTC.